This TCR beta chain comes out of a study of blood T cell repertoires in COVID-19. Study context: Samples taken during acute and convalescent COVID-19 were collected in the United States, Italy and Spain.

Germline CDR1 and CDR2: MNHEY and SMNVEV (reference sequence). The ends were cut back, 4 bases at V and 3 bases at J, with 10 bases in the middle. The CDR3 loop spans 13 amino acids. Sequenced by immunoSEQ multiplex PCR; TCRdb stores in-frame clones only, minus some. The sample yields 390,000 or so clones, around 90% seen once. The clonotype originates from a man between 18 and 29 years old with active or convalescent COVID-19. V and J are TRBV27 and TRBJ2-7; the D gene is possibly TRBD1 (6 bases). The sequenced material came from peripheral blood. DNA of the CDR3: TGTGCCAGCAGTTATAACAGGGTCTACGAGCAGTACTTC. This sequence encodes CASSYNRVYEQYF.